Here is one TCR beta chain with its context. The sample belongs to a study of shared clonotypes between healthy human individuals. Germline V lookup: CDR1 LNHNV, CDR2 YYDKDF (reference sequence). CDR3 length: 13 amino acids. Trimming took off 0 bases at V and 5 bases at J, with 6 bases between the two ends. The method was immunoSEQ multiplex PCR; TCRdb's version includes in-frame clones alone and lacks a portion of them. The table lists about a million clones, about 80% of them singletons. The source of this sequence is a man aged 18 to 35 in good health. Some clones in this sample may be carry-over from other donors' samples. Sequencing input: memory CD4+ T cells from PBMCs. Indicated subset: CD45RA-negative fraction. This chain joins TRBV15 and TRBJ2-3; D is undetermined. The CDR3 reads CATSRDHGDTQYF. The DNA for the CDR3 is TGTGCCACCAGCAGAGATCATGGAGATACGCAGTATTTT. Complete variable domain (other parts from reference TRBV15 and TRBJ2-3): DAMVIQNPRYQVTQFGKPVTLSCSQTLNHNVMYWYQQKSSQAPKLLFHYYDKDFNNEADTPDNFQSRRPNTSFCFLDIRSPGLGDTAMYLCATSRDHGDTQYFGPGTRLTVL.